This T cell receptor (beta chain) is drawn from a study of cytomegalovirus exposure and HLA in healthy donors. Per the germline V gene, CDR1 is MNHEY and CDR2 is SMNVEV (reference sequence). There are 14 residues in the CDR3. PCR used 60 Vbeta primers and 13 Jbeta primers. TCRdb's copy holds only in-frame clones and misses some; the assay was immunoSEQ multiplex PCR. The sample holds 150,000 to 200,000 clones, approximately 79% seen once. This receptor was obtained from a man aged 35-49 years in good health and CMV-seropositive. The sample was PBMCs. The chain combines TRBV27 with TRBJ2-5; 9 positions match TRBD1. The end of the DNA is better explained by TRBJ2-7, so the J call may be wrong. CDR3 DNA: TGTGCCAGCAGTTGGGGACAGGGCGGCAACGAGCAGTACTTC. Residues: CASSWGQGGNEQYF.